The following is a T cell receptor beta chain sequence with its context. As yet, its antigen is unknown. This may be a read error: a much more frequent sequence differs by one nucleotide. This specimen comes from a study of blood T cells in healthy people across ages. Whole-study results and caveats: Diversity estimates drawn from one million T cells were deemed underestimates.

The authors ran a second PCR of 7 to 11 cycles using a sample-barcoded 5' primer and a J-beta primer mix. Each cDNA molecule was tagged by a template-switch adaptor that had 12 random nucleotides. TCRdb reprocessed the 5' RACE reads with MiXCR, giving one entry per CDR3 protein. The sample consists of more than 1 million distinct CDR3 sequences, 45% of them appearing once. Germline-derived CDR1 and CDR2 are SGHTA and FQGNSA. The CDR3 consists of 17 residues. With V trimmed by 1 base and J by 13 bases, 17 bases remained unmatched. The material sequenced was blood. This sequence originates from a woman aged 55-69 years in good health. The V call is TRBV7-2, the J call TRBJ2-1; 9 positions match TRBD1. The CDR3 nucleotides read TGTGCCAGCAGCTTAGGATCATTTACAGGGGGCTTAGAGACCCAGTTCTTC. Translated: CASSLGSFTGGLETQFF.